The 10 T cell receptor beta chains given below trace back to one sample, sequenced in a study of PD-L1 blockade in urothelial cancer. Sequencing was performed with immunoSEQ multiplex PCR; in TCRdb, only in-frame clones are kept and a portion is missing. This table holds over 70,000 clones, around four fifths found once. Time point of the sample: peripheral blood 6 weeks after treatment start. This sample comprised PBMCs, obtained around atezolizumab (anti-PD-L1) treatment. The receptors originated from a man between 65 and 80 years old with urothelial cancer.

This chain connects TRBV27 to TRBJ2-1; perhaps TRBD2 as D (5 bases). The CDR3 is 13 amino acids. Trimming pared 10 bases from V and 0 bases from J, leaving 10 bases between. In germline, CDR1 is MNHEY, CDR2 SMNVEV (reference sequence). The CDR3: CATSGSSYNEQFF. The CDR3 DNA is TGTGCCACCTCGGGGAGCTCCTACAATGAGCAGTTCTTC.

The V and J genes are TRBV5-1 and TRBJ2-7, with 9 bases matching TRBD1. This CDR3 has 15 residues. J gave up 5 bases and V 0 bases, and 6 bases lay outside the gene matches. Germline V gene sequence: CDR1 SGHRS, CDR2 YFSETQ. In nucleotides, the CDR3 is TGCGCCAGCAGCTTGGTTGACAGGGGGGCCCACGAGCAGTACTTC. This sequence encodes CASSLVDRGAHEQYF.

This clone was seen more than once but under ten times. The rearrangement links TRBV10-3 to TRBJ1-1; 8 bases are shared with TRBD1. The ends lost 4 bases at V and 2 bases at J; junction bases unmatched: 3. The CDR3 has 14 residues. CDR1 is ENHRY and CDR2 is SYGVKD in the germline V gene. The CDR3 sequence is CAISAAGGNTEAFF. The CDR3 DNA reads TGTGCCATCAGTGCGGCAGGGGGCAACACTGAAGCTTTCTTT.

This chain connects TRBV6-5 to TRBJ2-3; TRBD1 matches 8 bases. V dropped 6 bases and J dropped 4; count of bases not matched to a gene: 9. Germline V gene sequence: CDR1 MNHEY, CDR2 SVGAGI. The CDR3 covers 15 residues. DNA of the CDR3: TGTGCCAGCAGCTCACCAGGACAGGGCGCAGATACGCAGTATTTT. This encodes CASSSPGQGADTQYF.

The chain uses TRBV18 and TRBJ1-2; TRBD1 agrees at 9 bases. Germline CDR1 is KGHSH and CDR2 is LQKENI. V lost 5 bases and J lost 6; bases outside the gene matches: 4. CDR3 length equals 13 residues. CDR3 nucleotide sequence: TGTGCCAGCTCATCGACAGGGGGGAATGGCTACACCTTC. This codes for CASSSTGGNGYTF.

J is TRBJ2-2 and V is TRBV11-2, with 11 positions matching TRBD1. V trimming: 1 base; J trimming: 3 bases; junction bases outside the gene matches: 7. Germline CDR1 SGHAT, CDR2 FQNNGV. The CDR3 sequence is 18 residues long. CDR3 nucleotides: TGTGCCAGCAGCTTAGTGTTAGGACAGGGGGCACACACCGGGGAGCTGTTTTTT. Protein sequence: CASSLVLGQGAHTGELFF.

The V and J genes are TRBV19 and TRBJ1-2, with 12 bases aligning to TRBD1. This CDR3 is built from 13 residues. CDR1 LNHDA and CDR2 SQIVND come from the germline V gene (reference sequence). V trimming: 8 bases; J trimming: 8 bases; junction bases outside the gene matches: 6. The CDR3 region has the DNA TGTGCCAGTGGGGGACAGGGGGCGCGGGGCTACACCTTC. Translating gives CASGGQGARGYTF.

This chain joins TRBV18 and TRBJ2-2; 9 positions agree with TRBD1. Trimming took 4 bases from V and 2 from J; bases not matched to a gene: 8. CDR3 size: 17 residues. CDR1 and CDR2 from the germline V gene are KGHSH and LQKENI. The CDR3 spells CASSQTLGQGNTGELFF. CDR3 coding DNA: TGTGCCAGCTCACAAACCTTGGGACAGGGTAACACCGGGGAGCTGTTTTTT.

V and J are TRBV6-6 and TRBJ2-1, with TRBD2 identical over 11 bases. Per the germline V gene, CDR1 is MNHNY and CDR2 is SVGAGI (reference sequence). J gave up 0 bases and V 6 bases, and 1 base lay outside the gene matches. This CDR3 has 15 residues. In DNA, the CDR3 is TGTGCCAGCAGACTAGCGGGGGCCTCCTACAATGAGCAGTTCTTC. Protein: CASRLAGASYNEQFF.

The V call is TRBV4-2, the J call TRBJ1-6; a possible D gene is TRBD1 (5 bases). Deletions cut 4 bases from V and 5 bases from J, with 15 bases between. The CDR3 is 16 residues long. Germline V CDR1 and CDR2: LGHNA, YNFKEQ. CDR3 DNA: TGTGCCAGCAGCCTAACGGGGGAACCGAATAATTCACCCCTCCACTTT. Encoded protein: CASSLTGEPNNSPLHF.